A single sample is the source of the 11 T cell receptor beta chains below, sequenced in a study of radiotherapy plus CTLA-4 blockade in lung cancer. TCRdb keeps only in-frame clones here, not all; method: immunoSEQ multiplex PCR. The sample has tens of thousands of clones, approximately 86% seen once. The sequences come from peripheral blood, collected from a patient treated with radiotherapy plus ipilimumab. These receptors were collected from a human donor with non-small cell lung cancer that progressed on radiotherapy plus ipilimumab.

The gene calls are TRBV18 and TRBJ2-2; 7 nucleotides agree with TRBD2. The germline V gene has CDR1 KGHSH and CDR2 LQKENI. The trim removed 6 bases at V and 4 bases at J, leaving 11 bases unmatched. This CDR3 is built from 16 residues. CDR3 residues: CASSRAPGLSTGELFF. The CDR3 region has the DNA TGTGCCAGCTCTCGCGCCCCGGGACTATCCACCGGGGAGCTGTTTTTT. Full variable domain (missing parts from reference TRBV18 and TRBJ2-2): NAGVMQNPRHLVRRRGQEARLRCSPMKGHSHVYWYRQLPEEGLKFMVYLQKENIIDESGMPKERFSAEFPKEGPSILRIQQVVRGDSAAYFCASSRAPGLSTGELFFGEGSRLTVL.

The rearrangement uses TRBV7-8 and TRBJ2-7; possible D gene TRBD2, 5 bases. The CDR3 consists of 15 residues. Trimming stripped 4 bases from V and 0 bases from J, with 13 bases between. Germline V gene data show CDR1 as SGHVS and CDR2 as FQNEAQ. CDR3 DNA: TGTGCCAGCAGCTCTAAGCGGTTCGGCTCCTACGAGCAGTACTTC. This sequence encodes CASSSKRFGSYEQYF.

The chain links TRBV18 to TRBJ1-2, with 11 bases aligning to TRBD1. Germline trimming cut 3 bases from V and 7 bases from J; bases unmatched to any gene: 4. The CDR3 has 14 amino acids. Germline V gene lookup returns CDR1 KGHSH and CDR2 LQKENI. This CDR3 is CASSPGQGVFGYTF. Written as DNA, the CDR3 is TGTGCCAGCTCACCGGGACAGGGGGTTTTTGGCTACACCTTC.

The V and J genes are TRBV29-1 and TRBJ2-1, with 10 bases matching TRBD2. Germline CDR1 and CDR2: SQVTM and ANQGSEA. The V gene end was trimmed by 5 bases and the J gene end by 2 bases; junction bases not matched to a gene: 6. The CDR3 sequence is 15 residues long. The CDR3 reads CSVHDSGGAYNEQFF. The CDR3 DNA reads as TGCAGCGTTCACGACAGCGGGGGGGCCTACAATGAGCAGTTCTTC.

This chain joins TRBV29-1 and TRBJ2-1; D ambiguous. Germline V gene sequence: CDR1 SQVTM, CDR2 ANQGSEA. Trimming pared 4 bases from V and 0 bases from J, leaving 7 bases between. The CDR3 contains 13 residues. CDR3 region: CSVGRNSYNEQFF. The CDR3 DNA follows: TGCAGCGTTGGGCGGAACTCCTACAATGAGCAGTTCTTC.

The chain couples TRBV19 to TRBJ2-1, with D possibly TRBD1 on 5 matching bases. V lost 0 bases to trimming and J lost 6 bases, with 12 bases between them. Per germline, CDR1 LNHDA and CDR2 SQIVND (reference sequence). The CDR3 extends over 15 amino acids. The CDR3 reads CASSIDGAGPNEQFF. The CDR3 nucleotides are TGTGCCAGTAGTATAGATGGGGCAGGGCCCAATGAGCAGTTCTTC.

The chain carries TRBV18 and TRBJ1-5; D is perhaps TRBD1 (6 bases). The V gene's germline CDR1 is KGHSH and CDR2 LQKENI. Trimming took off 3 bases at V and 4 bases at J, with 16 bases between the two ends. The CDR3 has 16 residues. The CDR3 region has the DNA TGTGCCAGCTCACCGGGGGAGGGGGTTCTTAATCAGCCCCAGCATTTT. It specifies CASSPGEGVLNQPQHF.

The genes are TRBV18 and TRBJ2-2; TRBD1 matches 9 bases. Germline values: CDR1 KGHSH, CDR2 LQKENI. J was trimmed by 4 bases and V by 0 bases; bases with no gene match: 6. CDR3 length: 17 residues. This CDR3 reads CASSPPNRGRVTGELFF. The CDR3 DNA is TGTGCCAGCTCACCACCGAACAGGGGGCGGGTCACCGGGGAGCTGTTTTTT.

This clone was detected once. The V and J genes are TRBV7-2 and TRBJ2-3; D perhaps matches TRBD2 (7 bases). The CDR3 totals 15 residues. The V gene's germline CDR1 is SGHTA and CDR2 FQGNSA. Trimming removed 5 bases at V and 10 bases at J, with 22 bases between. The CDR3 loop is CASSLREGGAGSQYF. In DNA, the CDR3 is TGTGCCAGCAGCCTTAGGGAGGGGGGGGCAGGTTCGCAGTATTTT.

This clone has more than one count but fewer than ten. V is TRBV28 and J is TRBJ1-2; 8 bases are a match to TRBD1. Per germline, CDR1 MDHEN and CDR2 SYDVKM. V lost 10 bases, J lost 2 bases, and 6 bases stayed unmatched. The CDR3 contains 13 residues. DNA of the CDR3: TGTGCCAATTCAGGGGGCGGGAACTATGGCTACACCTTC. It is translated as CANSGGGNYGYTF.

The rearrangement uses TRBV11-1 and TRBJ2-3; D unresolved. The CDR3 runs 16 residues. V was cut by 2 bases and J by 1 base, with 13 bases left in between. Germline V lookup: CDR1 SGHAT, CDR2 FQDESV (reference sequence). CDR3 coding DNA: TGTGCCAGCAGCTTAATCAGTGGGGAAGGCACAGATACGCAGTATTTT. It codes for CASSLISGEGTDTQYF. Variable domain in full (rest from reference TRBV11-1 and TRBJ2-3): EAEVAQSPRYKITEKSQAVAFWCDPISGHATLYWYRQILGQGPELLVQFQDESVVDDSQLPKDRFSAERLKGVDSTLKIQPAELGDSAMYLCASSLISGEGTDTQYFGPGTRLTVL.